A selection of T cell receptor beta chains follows, all from one sample in a study of T-cell memory formation after mild COVID-19. Each CDR3 protein gets one entry after TCRdb re-called the 5' RACE reads with MiXCR. The sample includes about 350,000 distinct CDR3 sequences, around 30% of them seen just once. The specimen sequenced was PBMCs or a T cell subset sorted from them (not recorded which). The receptor source for this set is an adult woman who had mild COVID-19 (a few samples of this study predate the infection). Cell type and time point are not known. Both conserved end residues are part of each CDR3. A D gene is named only where the DNA matches it firmly. Some rows have no size entry. The others give once, few or many, or a class for an expanded clone.

D gene: .
V gene: TRBV7-8
J gene: TRBJ2-7
clone size: few
CDR3 DNA: TGTGCCAGCAGCCCAACTAGGAAGAGCGAGCAGTACTTC
CDR3 protein: CASSPTRKSEQYF

D gene: .
V gene: TRBV9
J gene: TRBJ2-7
clone size: .
CDR3 DNA: TGTGCCACCCACGACTCCTTCCCCCCCTACGAGCAGTACTTC
CDR3 protein: CATHDSFPPYEQYF

D gene: .
V gene: TRBV3-1
J gene: TRBJ2-1
clone size: few
CDR3 DNA: TGTGCCAGCAGCCAAGGGTCGGGGGCCAGCTACAATGAGCAGTTCTTC
CDR3 protein: CASSQGSGASYNEQFF

D gene: TRBD1
V gene: TRBV5-4
J gene: TRBJ2-2
clone size: .
CDR3 DNA: TGTGCCAGCAGCTCGCGGACAGGGGCACTGGGGGAGCTGTTTTTT
CDR3 protein: CASSSRTGALGELFF

D gene: .
V gene: TRBV7-2
J gene: TRBJ2-1
clone size: many
CDR3 DNA: TGTGCCAGCAGCCCCGGGTCCTACAATGAGCAGTTCTTC
CDR3 protein: CASSPGSYNEQFF

D gene: TRBD2
V gene: TRBV29-1
J gene: TRBJ2-2
clone size: few
CDR3 DNA: TGCAGCGCGACTACTAGCGGGGGTAGTACCGGGGAGCTGTTTTTT
CDR3 protein: CSATTSGGSTGELFF

D gene: .
V gene: TRBV7-3
J gene: TRBJ2-5
clone size: many
CDR3 DNA: TGTGCCAGCAGCTTAAGGCGGGAAGAGACCCAGTACTTC
CDR3 protein: CASSLRREETQYF

D gene: TRBD1
V gene: TRBV5-1
J gene: TRBJ1-1
clone size: .
CDR3 DNA: TGCGCCAGCAGCCCCGACAGGGGCCAAGCTTTCTTT
CDR3 protein: CASSPDRGQAFF

D gene: TRBD2
V gene: TRBV20-1
J gene: TRBJ2-2
clone size: .
CDR3 DNA: TGCAGTGCCCCGGGGGGGGCGCGGGGGAACACCGGGGAGCTGTTTTTT
CDR3 protein: CSAPGGARGNTGELFF

D gene: .
V gene: TRBV24-1
J gene: TRBJ2-2
clone size: .
CDR3 DNA: TGTGCCACCAGTGATTGGGTCGAGGGACCGAACACCGGGGAGCTGTTTTTT
CDR3 protein: CATSDWVEGPNTGELFF

D gene: .
V gene: TRBV12-3/TRBV12-4
J gene: TRBJ2-4
clone size: once
CDR3 DNA: TGTGCCAGCGGGCTGGCCAAAAACATTCAGTACTTC
CDR3 protein: CASGLAKNIQYF

D gene: TRBD2
V gene: TRBV5-1
J gene: TRBJ2-1
clone size: many
CDR3 DNA: TGTGCCAGCAGTAGCGGGGGAGCCTACAATGAGCAGTTCTTC
CDR3 protein: CASSSGGAYNEQFF

D gene: .
V gene: TRBV14
J gene: TRBJ2-7
clone size: .
CDR3 DNA: TGTGCCAGCAGCTTGGAATGGTTGAGTGGGGGGCGTTTGGTCGAGCAGTACTTC
CDR3 protein: CASSLEWLSGGRLVEQYF

D gene: TRBD2
V gene: TRBV4-1
J gene: TRBJ2-1
clone size: .
CDR3 DNA: TGCGCCAGCAGCCCGATATCTAGCGGTAACCTTGATGAGCAGTTCTTC
CDR3 protein: CASSPISSGNLDEQFF

D gene: .
V gene: TRBV5-1
J gene: TRBJ1-3
clone size: .
CDR3 DNA: TGCGCCAGCAGCTTGGTTCCCTGGGGCCAGGTTCCTTCTGGAAACACCATATATTTT
CDR3 protein: CASSLVPWGQVPSGNTIYF

D gene: TRBD1
V gene: TRBV24-1
J gene: TRBJ2-5
clone size: .
CDR3 DNA: TGTGCCACCAGTGATAAGGACAGGGTCGGGGAGACCCAGTACTTC
CDR3 protein: CATSDKDRVGETQYF

D gene: .
V gene: TRBV28
J gene: TRBJ2-2
clone size: .
CDR3 DNA: TGTGCCAGCAGTTTGTACCGACAGCACACCGGGGAGCTGTTTTTT
CDR3 protein: CASSLYRQHTGELFF

D gene: .
V gene: TRBV5-1
J gene: TRBJ2-5
clone size: few
CDR3 DNA: TGCGCCAGCAGCTTGGGACAACCTAAAGAGACCCAGTACTTC
CDR3 protein: CASSLGQPKETQYF

D gene: .
V gene: TRBV7-9
J gene: TRBJ2-3
clone size: few
CDR3 DNA: TGTGCCAGCAGCTCGAACTTCATAGACAGTTTCTCCACAGATACGCAGTATTTT
CDR3 protein: CASSSNFIDSFSTDTQYF

D gene: TRBD2
V gene: TRBV12-3/TRBV12-4
J gene: TRBJ2-2
clone size: few
CDR3 DNA: TGTGCCAGCAGCATACTAGCGGGGGCGACCGGGGAGCTGTTTTTT
CDR3 protein: CASSILAGATGELFF

D gene: TRBD1
V gene: TRBV7-9
J gene: TRBJ2-7
clone size: few
CDR3 DNA: TGTGCCAGCAGCTCAGGGGGCAGCCGACTCTCCTACGAGCAGTACTTC
CDR3 protein: CASSSGGSRLSYEQYF

D gene: TRBD2
V gene: TRBV18
J gene: TRBJ2-5
clone size: .
CDR3 DNA: TGTGCCAGCTCACCGCGAACAACTAGCGGGGTACCTGGAGAGACCCAGTACTTC
CDR3 protein: CASSPRTTSGVPGETQYF

D gene: TRBD1
V gene: TRBV7-9
J gene: TRBJ2-6
clone size: .
CDR3 DNA: TGTGCCAGCAGCCCCGGACAGGGTATCAACGTCCTGACTTTC
CDR3 protein: CASSPGQGINVLTF

D gene: .
V gene: TRBV12-3/TRBV12-4
J gene: TRBJ1-2
clone size: few
CDR3 DNA: TGTGCCAGCAGTTTAGGCCTCTATGGCTACACCTTC
CDR3 protein: CASSLGLYGYTF

D gene: TRBD1
V gene: TRBV2
J gene: TRBJ1-1
clone size: few
CDR3 DNA: TGTGCCAGCATTCCGGGACAGATGAACACTGAAGCTTTCTTT
CDR3 protein: CASIPGQMNTEAFF

D gene: .
V gene: TRBV5-1
J gene: TRBJ2-1
clone size: few
CDR3 DNA: TGCGCCAGCAGCTTGGGTGGCAGGGTATCCGATGAGCAGTTCTTC
CDR3 protein: CASSLGGRVSDEQFF

D gene: .
V gene: TRBV7-2
J gene: TRBJ2-3
clone size: many
CDR3 DNA: TGTGCCAGCAGCCGAGACTATTTAAGCACAGATACGCAGTATTTT
CDR3 protein: CASSRDYLSTDTQYF

D gene: TRBD1
V gene: TRBV12-3/TRBV12-4
J gene: TRBJ2-1
clone size: few
CDR3 DNA: TGTGCCAGCAGTACCTGGGGACAGAAGAACAATGAGCAGTTCTTC
CDR3 protein: CASSTWGQKNNEQFF

D gene: .
V gene: TRBV5-8
J gene: TRBJ1-5
clone size: few
CDR3 DNA: TGTGCCAGCAGCTTGCTCAGTAGCAATCAGCCCCAGCATTTT
CDR3 protein: CASSLLSSNQPQHF

D gene: TRBD2
V gene: TRBV6-2/TRBV6-3
J gene: TRBJ2-7
clone size: few
CDR3 DNA: TGTGCCAGCAGGCACACGGGAGGGACCCACGAGCAGTACTTC
CDR3 protein: CASRHTGGTHEQYF

D gene: .
V gene: TRBV20-1
J gene: TRBJ2-1
clone size: .
CDR3 DNA: TGCAGTGCTAACCCTCGGGCAGGCCCTAGGAATGAGCAGTTCTTC
CDR3 protein: CSANPRAGPRNEQFF

D gene: TRBD2
V gene: TRBV27
J gene: TRBJ2-7
clone size: few
CDR3 DNA: TGTGCCAGCAGGAAACCTACTAGCGGCTCCTCCTACGAGCAGTACTTC
CDR3 protein: CASRKPTSGSSYEQYF

D gene: TRBD1
V gene: TRBV20-1
J gene: TRBJ1-2
clone size: .
CDR3 DNA: TGCAGTGCTAGCCCCAGGGGGCGGTTTGATGGCTACACCTTC
CDR3 protein: CSASPRGRFDGYTF

D gene: .
V gene: TRBV5-1
J gene: TRBJ1-2
clone size: .
CDR3 DNA: TGCGCCAGCAGCAACGGGCGGCAGGATGGCTACACCTTC
CDR3 protein: CASSNGRQDGYTF

D gene: TRBD1
V gene: TRBV11-2
J gene: TRBJ2-5
clone size: .
CDR3 DNA: TGTGCCAGCAGCAAGGACAGGCCCGGGACCCAGTACTTC
CDR3 protein: CASSKDRPGTQYF

D gene: .
V gene: TRBV20-1
J gene: TRBJ1-1
clone size: .
CDR3 DNA: TGCAGTGCTAGCCCAGGGAGGAGGACTGAAGCTTTCTTT
CDR3 protein: CSASPGRRTEAFF

D gene: .
V gene: TRBV20-1
J gene: TRBJ2-6
clone size: .
CDR3 DNA: TGCAGTGCTGGGTATCGACAGGCTACCTCTGGGGCCAACGTCCTGACTTTC
CDR3 protein: CSAGYRQATSGANVLTF

D gene: TRBD2
V gene: TRBV7-9
J gene: TRBJ2-3
clone size: few
CDR3 DNA: TGTGCCAGCAGCGATACGTTGGGACTAGCGGGAATTGCAGATACGCAGTATTTT
CDR3 protein: CASSDTLGLAGIADTQYF

D gene: .
V gene: TRBV20-1
J gene: TRBJ2-7
clone size: .
CDR3 DNA: TGCAGTGCCCGTAACAGGGACTACTCCTACGAGCAGTACTTC
CDR3 protein: CSARNRDYSYEQYF

D gene: .
V gene: TRBV29-1
J gene: TRBJ1-1
clone size: .
CDR3 DNA: TGCAGCGTGGGGTTCGGGGGGCCCAGAGAGGGGACTGAAGCTTTCTTT
CDR3 protein: CSVGFGGPREGTEAFF

D gene: .
V gene: TRBV5-1
J gene: TRBJ2-1
clone size: .
CDR3 DNA: TGCGCCAGCAGCTCCCGCAAGGCCAGGGATGAGCAGTTCTTC
CDR3 protein: CASSSRKARDEQFF

D gene: TRBD2
V gene: TRBV7-9
J gene: TRBJ2-7
clone size: .
CDR3 DNA: TGTGCCAGCAGCCCCCGGGGGGGCATCGGCTACGAGCAGTACTTC
CDR3 protein: CASSPRGGIGYEQYF

D gene: .
V gene: TRBV6-5
J gene: TRBJ1-1
clone size: .
CDR3 DNA: TGTGCCAGCAAAACCGGACAGCTCATGAACACTGAAGCTTTCTTT
CDR3 protein: CASKTGQLMNTEAFF

D gene: .
V gene: TRBV18
J gene: TRBJ1-2
clone size: .
CDR3 DNA: TGTGCCAGCTCGGCAGAGCTTAACTATGGCTACACCTTC
CDR3 protein: CASSAELNYGYTF

D gene: .
V gene: TRBV3-1
J gene: TRBJ1-1
clone size: .
CDR3 DNA: TGTGCCAGCAGCCAAGAGACAGATTGGAGGGGCACTGAAGCTTTCTTT
CDR3 protein: CASSQETDWRGTEAFF

D gene: TRBD2
V gene: TRBV24-1
J gene: TRBJ2-2
clone size: .
CDR3 DNA: TGTGCCACCAGTGACATAGCGGGAGAATCGGTCGGGGAGCTGTTTTTT
CDR3 protein: CATSDIAGESVGELFF

D gene: TRBD2
V gene: TRBV5-6
J gene: TRBJ2-5
clone size: .
CDR3 DNA: TGTGCCAGCAGCTACACTAGCGGCCAAGAGACCCAGTACTTC
CDR3 protein: CASSYTSGQETQYF